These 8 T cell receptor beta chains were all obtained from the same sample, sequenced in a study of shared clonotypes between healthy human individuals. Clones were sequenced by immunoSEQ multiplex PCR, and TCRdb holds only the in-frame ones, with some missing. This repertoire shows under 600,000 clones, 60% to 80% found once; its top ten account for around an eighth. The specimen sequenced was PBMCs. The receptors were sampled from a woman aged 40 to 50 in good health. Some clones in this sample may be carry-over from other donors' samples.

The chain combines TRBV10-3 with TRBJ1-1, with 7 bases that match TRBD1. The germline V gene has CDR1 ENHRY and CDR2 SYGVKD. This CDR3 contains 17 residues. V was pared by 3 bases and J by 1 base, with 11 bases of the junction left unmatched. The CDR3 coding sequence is TGTGCCATCAGTGAAAGTGAAAAACGACAGGGGAACACTGAAGCTTTCTTT. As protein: CAISESEKRQGNTEAFF.

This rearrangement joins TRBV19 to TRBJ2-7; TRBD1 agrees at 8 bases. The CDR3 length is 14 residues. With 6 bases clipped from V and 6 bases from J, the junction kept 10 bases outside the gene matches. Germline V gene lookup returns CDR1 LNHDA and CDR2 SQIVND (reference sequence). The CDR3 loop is CASSWRTGSVEQYF. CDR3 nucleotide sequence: TGTGCCAGTAGCTGGCGGACAGGGTCGGTCGAGCAGTACTTC.

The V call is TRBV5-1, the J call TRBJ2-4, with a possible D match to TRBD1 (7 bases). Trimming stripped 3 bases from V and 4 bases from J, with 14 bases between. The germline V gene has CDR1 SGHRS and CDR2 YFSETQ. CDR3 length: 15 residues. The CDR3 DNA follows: TGCGCCAGCAGCTCCTTCTCAGGGGGGAAAAACATTCAGTACTTC. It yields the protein CASSSFSGGKNIQYF.

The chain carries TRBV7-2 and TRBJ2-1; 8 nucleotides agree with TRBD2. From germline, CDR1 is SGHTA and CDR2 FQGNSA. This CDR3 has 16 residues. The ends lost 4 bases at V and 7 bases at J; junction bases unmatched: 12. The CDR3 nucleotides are TGTGCCAGCAGCTCCCAGCGGTCGGGAGGGCCAAATGAGCAGTTCTTC. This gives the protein CASSSQRSGGPNEQFF.

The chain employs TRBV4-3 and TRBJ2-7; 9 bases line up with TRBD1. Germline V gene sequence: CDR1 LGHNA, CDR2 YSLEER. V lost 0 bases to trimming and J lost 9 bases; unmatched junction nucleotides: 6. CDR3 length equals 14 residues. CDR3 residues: CASSQEWTGDSQYF. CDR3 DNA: TGCGCCAGCAGCCAAGAGTGGACAGGGGATTCGCAGTACTTC.

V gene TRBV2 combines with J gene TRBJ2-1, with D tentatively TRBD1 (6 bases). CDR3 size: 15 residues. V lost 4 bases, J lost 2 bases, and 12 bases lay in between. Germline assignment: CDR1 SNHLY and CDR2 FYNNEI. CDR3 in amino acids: CASSAGRGTYNEQFF. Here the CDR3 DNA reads TGTGCCAGCAGTGCAGGCAGGGGCACCTACAATGAGCAGTTCTTC.

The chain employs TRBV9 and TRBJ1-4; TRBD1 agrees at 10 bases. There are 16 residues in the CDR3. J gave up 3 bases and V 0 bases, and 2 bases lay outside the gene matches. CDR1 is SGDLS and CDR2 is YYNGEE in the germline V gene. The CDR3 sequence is CASSVGGTGANEKLFF. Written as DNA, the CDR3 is TGTGCCAGCAGCGTAGGGGGGACAGGGGCTAATGAAAAACTGTTTTTT.

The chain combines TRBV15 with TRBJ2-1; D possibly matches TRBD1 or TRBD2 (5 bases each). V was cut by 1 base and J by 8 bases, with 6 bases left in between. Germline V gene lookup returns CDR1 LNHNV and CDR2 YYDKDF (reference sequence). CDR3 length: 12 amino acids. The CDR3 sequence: CATSRVGDEQFF. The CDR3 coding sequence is TGTGCCACCAGCAGAGTGGGGGATGAGCAGTTCTTC. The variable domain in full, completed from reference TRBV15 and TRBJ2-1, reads DAMVIQNPRYQVTQFGKPVTLSCSQTLNHNVMYWYQQKSSQAPKLLFHYYDKDFNNEADTPDNFQSRRPNTSFCFLDIRSPGLGDTAMYLCATSRVGDEQFFGPGTRLTVL.